This entry concerns a single T cell receptor beta chain. As yet, its antigen is unknown. V dropped 3 bases and J dropped 4 bases, with 8 bases sitting between them. The CDR3 runs 13 residues. Germline V CDR1 and CDR2: MDHEN, SYDVKM. The primer mix had 60 Vbeta and 13 Jbeta primers. Clones were sequenced by immunoSEQ multiplex PCR, and TCRdb holds only the in-frame ones, with some missing. The data contain about 84,000 clones, more than 70% of them singletons. These data come from a study of cytomegalovirus exposure and HLA in healthy donors. Study findings and constraints: Presence/absence analyses assumed roughly uniform sequencing depth across donors, which may not hold. Previous analysis showed most TCR beta V segments were productive about 87% or about 30% of the time.

This sequence joins TRBV28 and TRBJ2-3; D gene ambiguous. Sequencing was performed on PBMCs. This clonotype was obtained from a male donor in good health and CMV-seropositive. In nucleotides, the CDR3 is TGTGCCAGCAGTTTGCCCTACCCAGATACGCAGTATTTT. Translation gives CASSLPYPDTQYF.